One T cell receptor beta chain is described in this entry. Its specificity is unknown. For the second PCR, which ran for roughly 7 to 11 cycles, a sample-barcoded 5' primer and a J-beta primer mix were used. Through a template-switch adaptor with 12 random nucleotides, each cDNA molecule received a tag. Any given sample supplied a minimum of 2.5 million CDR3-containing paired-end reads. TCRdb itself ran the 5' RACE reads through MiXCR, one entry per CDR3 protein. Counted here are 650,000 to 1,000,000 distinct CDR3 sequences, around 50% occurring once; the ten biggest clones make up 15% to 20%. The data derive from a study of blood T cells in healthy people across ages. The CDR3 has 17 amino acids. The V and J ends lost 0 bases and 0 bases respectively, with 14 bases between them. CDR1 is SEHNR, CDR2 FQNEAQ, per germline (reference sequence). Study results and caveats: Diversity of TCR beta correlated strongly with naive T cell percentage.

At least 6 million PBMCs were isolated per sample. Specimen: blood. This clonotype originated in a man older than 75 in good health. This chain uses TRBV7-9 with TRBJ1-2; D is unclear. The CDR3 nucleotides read TGTGCCAGCAGCTTAGCGCCCTTGAACAGAGCTAACTATGGCTACACCTTC. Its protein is CASSLAPLNRANYGYTF.